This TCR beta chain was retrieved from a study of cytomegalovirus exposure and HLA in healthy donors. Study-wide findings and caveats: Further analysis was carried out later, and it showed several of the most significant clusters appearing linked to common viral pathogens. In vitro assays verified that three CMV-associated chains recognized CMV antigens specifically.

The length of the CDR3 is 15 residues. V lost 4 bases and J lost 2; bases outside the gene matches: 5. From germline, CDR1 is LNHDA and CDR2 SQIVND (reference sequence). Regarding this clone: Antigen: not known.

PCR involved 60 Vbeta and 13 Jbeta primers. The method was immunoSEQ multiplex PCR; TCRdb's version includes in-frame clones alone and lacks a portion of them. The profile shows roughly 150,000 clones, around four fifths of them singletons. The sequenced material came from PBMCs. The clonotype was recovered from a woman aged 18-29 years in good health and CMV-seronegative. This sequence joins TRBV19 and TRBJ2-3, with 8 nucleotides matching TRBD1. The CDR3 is CASSRGQGHTDTQYF. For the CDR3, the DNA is TGTGCCAGTAGTAGAGGACAGGGACACACAGATACGCAGTATTTT.